Presented here are 29 T cell receptor beta chains from one specimen sequenced in a study of blood T cell repertoires in COVID-19. The repertoire was sequenced with immunoSEQ multiplex PCR; TCRdb's copy has only in-frame clones and lacks some. The top ten hold roughly 15% of the sample, which has 130,000 or so clones, approximately 88% seen once. Specimen: peripheral blood. The receptors derive from a woman older than 75 with acute or convalescent COVID-19.

V usage is TRBV27 and J usage is TRBJ2-1, with 8 bases matching TRBD1. Germline-derived CDR1 and CDR2 are MNHEY and SMNVEV (reference sequence). CDR3 length equals 13 residues. The ends lost 6 bases at V and 6 bases at J; junction bases unmatched: 4. Here the CDR3 DNA reads TGTGCCAGCAGGGAAGGACAGGGCAATGAGCAGTTCTTC. It is translated as CASREGQGNEQFF.

The gene calls are TRBV5-1 and TRBJ2-3; D perhaps matches TRBD1 (6 bases). Germline-derived CDR1 and CDR2 are SGHRS and YFSETQ. The germline V and J ends were trimmed by 3 bases and 2 bases, with 10 bases remaining between them. CDR3 length equals 14 residues. The chain's CDR3 is CASSYQGITDTQYF. The DNA of the CDR3 is TGCGCCAGCAGCTACCAGGGGATCACAGATACGCAGTATTTT. The variable domain in full, completed from reference TRBV5-1 and TRBJ2-3, reads KAGVTQTPRYLIKTRGQQVTLSCSPISGHRSVSWYQQTPGQGLQFLFEYFSETQRNKGNFPGRFSGRQFSNSRSEMNVSTLELGDSALYLCASSYQGITDTQYFGPGTRLTVL.

A few counts support this clone. This chain connects TRBV21-1 to TRBJ1-4; the DNA was not compared with TRBD1, the D call given in the table. TRBV21-1 is labeled a pseudogene. There are 17 residues in the CDR3. CDR3 coding DNA: TGTGCCAGCCCCGGTGACAGGGGCCTTCCAACTAATGAAAAACTGTTTTTT. Amino acid sequence: CASPGDRGLPTNEKLFF.

This chain connects TRBV2 to TRBJ1-4; weak D call: TRBD1 (6 bases). This CDR3 comprises 16 residues. Trimming removed 4 bases from V and 8 bases from J, with 20 bases in between. Germline values: CDR1 SNHLY, CDR2 FYNNEI. This CDR3 is CASSATNRVGGEKLFF. The CDR3 DNA sequence: TGTGCCAGCAGTGCGACTAACAGGGTAGGAGGCGAAAAACTGTTTTTT.

V is TRBV15 and J is TRBJ1-2; 8 nucleotides agree with TRBD1. After removal of 1 base from V and 4 bases from J, the junction contained 11 bases not matched to a gene. This CDR3 spans 17 amino acids. CDR1 is LNHNV and CDR2 is YYDKDF in the germline V gene (reference sequence). The CDR3 protein is CATSRAGRGRPGYGYTF. The DNA for the CDR3 is TGTGCCACCAGCAGAGCGGGCAGGGGGCGTCCCGGCTATGGCTACACCTTC.

The J gene is TRBJ2-7, the V gene TRBV6-5; D may be TRBD2 (6 bases). V shed 6 bases and J shed 4 bases, with 19 bases lying between them. The CDR3 loop spans 15 amino acids. Germline loops: CDR1 MNHEY, CDR2 SVGAGI. Here the CDR3 reads CASSFRFGRGYEQYF. The CDR3 bases are TGTGCCAGCAGCTTCCGGTTCGGGAGAGGATACGAGCAGTACTTC.

The chain is built from TRBV12-3 or TRBV12-4 and TRBJ2-3; perhaps TRBD2 as D (6 bases). The CDR3 is 13 amino acids. V lost 7 bases and J lost 6, with 14 bases in between. CDR3 in amino acids: CASTLAGRDTQYF. DNA for the CDR3: TGTGCCAGCACCCTAGCAGGGAGGGATACGCAGTATTTT.

The chain carries TRBV2 and TRBJ1-1; D remains ambiguous. The CDR3 is 14 residues long. Trimming pared 7 bases from V and 4 bases from J, leaving 16 bases between. Germline V CDR1 and CDR2: SNHLY, FYNNEI. The CDR3 DNA reads TGTGCCAGCACCCTCGGAGTTATTGGCACTGAAGCTTTCTTT. It translates to CASTLGVIGTEAFF.

The rearrangement joins TRBV27 to TRBJ2-7; 12 nucleotides agree with TRBD2. The V segment lost 4 bases and the J segment 0 bases; nucleotides outside the gene matches: 7. Germline assignment: CDR1 MNHEY and CDR2 SMNVEV (reference sequence). The CDR3 is 17 amino acids. The CDR3 reads CASSSPRTSGASYEQYF. CDR3 in DNA: TGTGCCAGCAGTTCACCACGGACTAGCGGGGCCTCCTACGAGCAGTACTTC.

The chain links TRBV27 to TRBJ1-6; D may be TRBD1 (5 bases). CDR3 length: 16 amino acids. Between the trimmed V and J ends, which lost 7 bases and 4 bases, there was a span of 17 bases. Germline V gene data show CDR1 as MNHEY and CDR2 as SMNVEV (reference sequence). The DNA for the CDR3 is TGTGCCAGCACTCGAGTGGCAGGGCCGTATAATTCACCCCTCCACTTT. Translating gives CASTRVAGPYNSPLHF.

The CDR3 loop is CASSFRDRGTSSPLHF. DNA of the CDR3: TGCGCCAGCAGCTTCCGGGACAGGGGGACGAGTTCACCCCTCCACTTT. The chain uses TRBV5-1 and TRBJ1-6; 11 nucleotides line up with TRBD1. From germline, CDR1 is SGHRS and CDR2 YFSETQ. V was clipped by 2 bases and J by 9 bases; unmatched bases: 7. This CDR3 spans 16 amino acids. The variable domain in full, with the rest retrieved from reference TRBV5-1 and TRBJ1-6, is KAGVTQTPRYLIKTRGQQVTLSCSPISGHRSVSWYQQTPGQGLQFLFEYFSETQRNKGNFPGRFSGRQFSNSRSEMNVSTLELGDSALYLCASSFRDRGTSSPLHFGNGTRLTVT.

The chain combines TRBV19 with TRBJ2-5; 13 nucleotides align to TRBD2. V gave up 3 bases and J gave up 5 bases; unmatched junction bases: 12. CDR3 length: 18 residues. CDR1 LNHDA and CDR2 SQIVND come from the germline V gene (reference sequence). DNA for the CDR3: TGTGCCAGTAGTATCGAAACTGGACTAGCGGGAGTTCTGGAGACCCAGTACTTC. It codes for CASSIETGLAGVLETQYF.

The gene calls are TRBV9 and TRBJ2-7; D is undetermined. The CDR3 contains 13 residues. Germline V gene data show CDR1 as SGDLS and CDR2 as YYNGEE. V was clipped by 4 bases and J by 1 base, with 9 bases between them. In DNA form, the CDR3 reads TGTGCCAGCAGCCCCCGCCAGTCCTACGAGCAGTACTTC. This translates into CASSPRQSYEQYF.

The rearrangement joins TRBV7-2 to TRBJ2-2; 7 positions agree with TRBD2. The germline V gene has CDR1 SGHTA and CDR2 FQGNSA. V lost 3 bases and J lost 6; bases outside the gene matches: 4. This CDR3 is built from 14 residues. The CDR3 DNA reads as TGTGCCAGCAGCTTTTCTAGCGGTCCCGGGGAGCTGTTTTTT. The encoded protein is CASSFSSGPGELFF.

The chain is built from TRBV9 and TRBJ2-4, with D perhaps matching TRBD2 (6 bases). V was pared by 4 bases and J by 5 bases, with 16 bases between. From germline, CDR1 is SGDLS and CDR2 YYNGEE. The CDR3 consists of 15 residues. The CDR3 reads CASSPRRGRENIQYF. As DNA, the CDR3 is TGTGCCAGCAGCCCCCGGAGGGGAAGGGAAAACATTCAGTACTTC.

This chain links TRBV19 with TRBJ1-4; D is uncertain. V shed 1 base and J shed 3 bases, with 6 bases lying between them. Germline CDR1 is LNHDA and CDR2 is SQIVND (reference sequence). There are 14 residues in the CDR3. CDR3 residues: CASSIGPANEKLFF. The DNA for the CDR3 is TGTGCCAGTAGTATAGGCCCGGCTAATGAAAAACTGTTTTTT.

The chain carries TRBV30 and TRBJ1-2; D not certain. V was cut by 2 bases and J by 4 bases, with 17 bases left in between. The V gene's germline CDR1 is GTSNPN and CDR2 SVGIG (reference sequence). This CDR3 is 15 amino acids long. The CDR3 protein is CAWSRRVMLSYGYTF. CDR3 in DNA: TGTGCCTGGAGTCGTAGAGTTATGTTGTCCTATGGCTACACCTTC.

This clone was seen a single time. The V and J genes are TRBV5-1 and TRBJ2-7; maybe TRBD1 (6 bases). The CDR3 loop spans 15 amino acids. Trimming took 5 bases from V and 7 from J, leaving 22 bases between them. The V gene's germline CDR1 is SGHRS and CDR2 YFSETQ. The CDR3 here is CASRPAQGNRGEQYF. CDR3 nucleotides: TGCGCCAGCAGGCCAGCCCAGGGGAACAGAGGTGAGCAGTACTTC.

This clone was recorded a few times. This chain links TRBV7-2 with TRBJ2-7; D uncertain. This CDR3 contains 13 residues. Germline V gene lookup returns CDR1 SGHTA and CDR2 FQGNSA. V was shortened by 4 bases and J by 5 bases, with 12 bases between the two germline ends. The CDR3 protein is CASSSQGAHEQYF. CDR3 sequence (DNA): TGTGCCAGCAGCTCGCAAGGAGCCCACGAGCAGTACTTC.

Only a few counts were recorded for this clone. This chain connects TRBV6-5 to TRBJ2-2; maybe TRBD2 (6 bases). Between the trimmed V and J ends, which lost 9 bases and 9 bases, there was a span of 23 bases. The CDR3 is 15 residues long. Germline V lookup: CDR1 MNHEY, CDR2 SVGAGI. The CDR3 nucleotides read TGTGCCAGTTCGGGACTTTCAAGGCATAGGCGGGAGCTGTTTTTT. Its translation is CASSGLSRHRRELFF.

The genes are TRBV11-2 and TRBJ1-2; the D is unclear. The V end was cut by 3 bases, the J end by 0 bases, with 11 bases between. There are 15 residues in the CDR3. Germline V gene data show CDR1 as SGHAT and CDR2 as FQNNGV. CDR3 DNA sequence: TGTGCCAGCAGCTTTCACGGGGAAACTAACTATGGCTACACCTTC. This gives the protein CASSFHGETNYGYTF.

Worth noting for this clone: Additional DNA sequences in this sample encode the identical CDR3. The rearrangement links TRBV18 to TRBJ1-2, with D maybe TRBD1 (6 bases). CDR1 and CDR2 (germline): KGHSH, LQKENI. Trimming cost V 2 bases and J 7 bases, with 11 bases left between them. The CDR3 spans 13 residues. CDR3 sequence: CASSPGRGPGYTF. Written as DNA, the CDR3 is TGTGCCAGCTCACCAGGCAGGGGCCCTGGCTACACCTTC.

The V and J genes are TRBV19 and TRBJ2-7; 8 bases line up with TRBD1. CDR3 size: 15 residues. Germline V lookup: CDR1 LNHDA, CDR2 SQIVND (reference sequence). The trim removed 7 bases at V and 0 bases at J, leaving 8 bases unmatched. CDR3 amino acids: CASTPSGTGSYEQYF. CDR3 coding DNA: TGTGCCAGTACACCCTCCGGGACAGGCTCCTACGAGCAGTACTTC.

This clone occurred once. J is TRBJ1-2 and V is TRBV27, with a possible D match to TRBD1 (6 bases). The CDR3 runs 12 residues. Germline V lookup: CDR1 MNHEY, CDR2 SMNVEV (reference sequence). V lost 3 bases and J 8 bases, leaving 10 bases between the germline ends. CDR3 nucleotide sequence: TGTGCCAGCAGTTTTACAGGGCAAGGCTACACCTTC. Protein product: CASSFTGQGYTF.

V and J are TRBV18 and TRBJ2-1; the match to TRBD2 covers 8 bases. CDR3 length equals 15 residues. V dropped 6 bases and J dropped 5; count of bases not matched to a gene: 9. Germline assignment: CDR1 KGHSH and CDR2 LQKENI. In nucleotides, the CDR3 is TGTGCCAGCTCCCGAACTAGCGGAGCGGACAATGAGCAGTTCTTC. The encoded protein is CASSRTSGADNEQFF.

This chain uses TRBV20-1 with TRBJ2-1; D gene uncertain. V shed 6 bases and J shed 6 bases, with 9 bases lying between them. This CDR3 has 11 residues. Germline CDR1 DFQATT, CDR2 SNEGSKA (reference sequence). The CDR3 loop is CSAHLSNEQFF. In nucleotides, the CDR3 is TGCAGTGCCCATCTCAGCAATGAGCAGTTCTTC.

The rearrangement joins TRBV4-2 to TRBJ2-6; tentatively, D is TRBD2 (7 bases). The germline CDR1 and CDR2 sequences are LGHNA and YNFKEQ. V was clipped by 2 bases and J by 1 base, with 18 bases between them. This CDR3 has 19 amino acids. CDR3 in DNA: TGTGCCAGCAGCCAACCCCGGGGGGACACCATATCTGGGGCCAACGTCCTGACTTTC. Its translation is CASSQPRGDTISGANVLTF.

This chain uses TRBV7-2 with TRBJ1-5; D gene unclear. CDR3 length: 16 residues. Between the trimmed V and J ends, which lost 0 bases and 2 bases, there was a span of 11 bases. Looked up from germline, CDR1 is SGHTA and CDR2 is FQGNSA. For the CDR3, the DNA is TGTGCCAGCAGCTTAGCGTTTACCACTGGCAATCAGCCCCAGCATTTT. This gives the protein CASSLAFTTGNQPQHF. Using reference TRBV7-2 and TRBJ1-5 for the parts outside the CDR3, the full variable domain is GAGVSQSPSNKVTEKGKDVELRCDPISGHTALYWYRQSLGQGLEFLIYFQGNSAPDKSGLPSDRFSAERTGGSVSTLTIQRTQQEDSAVYLCASSLAFTTGNQPQHFGDGTRLSIL.

CDR3 nucleotide sequence: TGTGCCAGCCACTCAACCGCCCATCAGCCCCAGCATTTT. It encodes CASHSTAHQPQHF. V and J are TRBV6-5 and TRBJ1-5; D unclear. Germline assignment: CDR1 MNHEY and CDR2 SVGAGI. Trimming stripped 8 bases from V and 5 bases from J, with 13 bases between. The CDR3 extends over 13 amino acids.